In this sample, the clone carrying this TCR beta chain turned up once. The data originate from a study of blood T cell repertoires in COVID-19. Study background: In each case, the material was cDNA or gDNA derived from T cells, B-cell-depleted T cells, or PBMCs.

Sequencing was performed with immunoSEQ multiplex PCR; in TCRdb, only in-frame clones are kept and a portion is missing. The data hold approximately 190,000 clones, with approximately 90% observed a single time. Sequencing used peripheral blood. The clonotype originates from a man aged 35 to 55 with active or convalescent COVID-19.

CDR3 in DNA: TGTGCCAGCAGTATGGGACGGGGACTAACCTACGAGCAGTACTTC. Amino acids: CASSMGRGLTYEQYF. The V call is TRBV6-5, the J call TRBJ2-7, with 7 bases that match TRBD2. The CDR3 runs to 15 residues. Trimming at V came to 5 bases and at J to 2 bases, leaving 9 bases not matched to a gene. Germline values: CDR1 MNHEY, CDR2 SVGAGI.